The following is a TCR beta chain sequence with its context. The data were taken from a study of blood T cell repertoires in COVID-19. Authors' analysis steps: Estimation of nucleated cell counts was performed using reference gene primer amplification. Clones were sequenced by immunoSEQ multiplex PCR, and TCRdb holds only the in-frame ones, with some missing. That table is the source of V, J and clone size, and D and trimming were worked out from the DNA. The data contain approximately 300,000 clones, more than 75% of them singletons. The receptor comes from a woman aged 45-65 years with acute or convalescent COVID-19. Sequenced material: peripheral blood.

Written as DNA, the CDR3 is TGCAACCCTCAGGGTAATGAGCAGTTCTTC. Protein product: CNPQGNEQFF. This chain links TRBV20-1 with TRBJ2-1, with D perhaps matching TRBD1 (5 bases). The CDR3 contains 10 residues. Germline V gives CDR1 DFQATT, CDR2 SNEGSKA (reference sequence).